The table lists the clone carrying this T cell receptor (beta chain) with a count of one. Authors' data handling: Nucleated cell counts were estimated from reference gene primer amplification. Sequencing used immunoSEQ multiplex PCR; TCRdb keeps in-frame clones, though not all of them. That table furnishes V, J and clone size, whereas the DNA furnished D and trimming. The sample yields about 180,000 clones, around four fifths seen once. The sample belongs to a study of blood T cell repertoires in COVID-19. Study context: Nucleic acid was either cDNA or gDNA, and it came from T cells, B-cell-depleted T cells, or PBMCs.

The CDR3 length is 12 residues. V shed 4 bases and J shed 9 bases, with 12 bases lying between them. The V gene's germline CDR1 is SGHTA and CDR2 FQGNSA. The clonotype comes from a man aged 65 to 85 with active or convalescent COVID-19. The sequenced sample was peripheral blood. This chain links TRBV7-2 with TRBJ2-5; D is undetermined. This CDR3 reads CASSSSTGAQYF. The DNA for the CDR3 is TGTGCCAGCAGCTCATCAACCGGAGCCCAGTACTTC.